This T cell receptor delta chain was obtained from a study of gamma-delta T cells after stem cell transplantation. Only a few counts were recorded for this clone. CDR3 length equals 19 residues. V shed 4 bases and J 0 bases; nucleotides not matched to a gene: 15. Germline V gene sequence: CDR1 TSWWSYY, CDR2 QGS. TCRdb reprocessed the RT-PCR reads using CATT. The repertoire includes about 2,400 delta-chain clones, 2% to 3% of them detected once, and around 17% sits in the top ten. The material sequenced was gamma-delta T cells. The genes are TRDV1 and TRDJ1; 9 bases are a match to TRDD3. The clonotype originates from a human donor. It is not recorded whose cells these are; they may come from a transplant donor. CDR3 sequence reads: CALGAFPLVLGEYTDKLIF. CDR3 in DNA: TGTGCTCTTGGGGCCTTCCCATTAGTACTGGGGGAGTACACCGATAAACTCATCTTT.